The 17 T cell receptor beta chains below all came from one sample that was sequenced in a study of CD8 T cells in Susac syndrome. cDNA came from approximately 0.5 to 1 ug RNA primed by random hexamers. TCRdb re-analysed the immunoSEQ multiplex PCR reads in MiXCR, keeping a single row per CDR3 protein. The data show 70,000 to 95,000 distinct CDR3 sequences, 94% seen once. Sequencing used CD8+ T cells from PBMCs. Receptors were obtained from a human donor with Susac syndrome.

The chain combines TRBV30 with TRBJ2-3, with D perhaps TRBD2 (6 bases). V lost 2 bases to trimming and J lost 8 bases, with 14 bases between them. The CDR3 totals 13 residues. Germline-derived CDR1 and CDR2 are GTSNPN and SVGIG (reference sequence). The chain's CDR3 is CAWSSSGLSTQYF. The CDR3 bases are TGTGCCTGGAGTTCATCGGGACTCAGTACGCAGTATTTT.

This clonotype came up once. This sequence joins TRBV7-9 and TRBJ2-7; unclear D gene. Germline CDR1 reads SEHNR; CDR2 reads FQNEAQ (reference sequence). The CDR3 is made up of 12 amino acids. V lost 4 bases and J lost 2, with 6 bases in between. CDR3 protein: CASSSFTYEQYF. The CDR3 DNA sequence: TGTGCCAGCAGCTCCTTCACCTACGAGCAGTACTTC.

The CDR3 sequence is CASSQARWSTDTQYF. The CDR3 region has the DNA TGTGCCAGCAGCCAAGCCAGATGGAGCACAGATACGCAGTATTTT. The V call is TRBV7-9, the J call TRBJ2-3, with D unclear. The CDR3 sequence is 15 residues long. Germline CDR1 SEHNR, CDR2 FQNEAQ (reference sequence). V was cut by 5 bases and J by 0 bases, with 12 bases left in between. Full variable domain (rest looked up from reference TRBV7-9 and TRBJ2-3): DTGVSQNPRHKITKRGQNVTFRCDPISEHNRLYWYRQTLGQGPEFLTYFQNEAQLEKSRLLSDRFSAERPKGSFSTLEIQRTEQGDSAMYLCASSQARWSTDTQYFGPGTRLTVL.

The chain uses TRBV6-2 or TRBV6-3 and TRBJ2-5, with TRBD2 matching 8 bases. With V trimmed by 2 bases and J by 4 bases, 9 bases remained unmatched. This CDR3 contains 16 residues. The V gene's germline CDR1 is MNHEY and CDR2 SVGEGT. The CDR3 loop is CASSYGKRELVETQYF. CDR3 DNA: TGTGCCAGCAGTTACGGCAAGCGGGAGTTGGTAGAGACCCAGTACTTC.

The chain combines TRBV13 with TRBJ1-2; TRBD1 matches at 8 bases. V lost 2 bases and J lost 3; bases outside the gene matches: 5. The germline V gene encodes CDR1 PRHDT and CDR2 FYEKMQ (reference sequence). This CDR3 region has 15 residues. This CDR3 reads CASSLWGQAYYGYTF. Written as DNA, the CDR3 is TGTGCCAGCAGCTTATGGGGACAGGCTTACTATGGCTACACCTTC. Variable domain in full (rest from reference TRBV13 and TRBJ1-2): AAGVIQSPRHLIKEKRETATLKCYPIPRHDTVYWYQQGPGQDPQFLISFYEKMQSDKGSIPDRFSAQQFSDYHSELNMSSLELGDSALYFCASSLWGQAYYGYTFGSGTRLTVV.

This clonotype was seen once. The chain's CDR3 is CASSQAQTVGEEKLFF. CDR3 DNA: TGCGCCAGCAGCCAAGCCCAGACCGTAGGGGAGGAAAAACTGTTTTTT. V gene TRBV4-1 combines with J gene TRBJ1-4; perhaps TRBD1 as D (5 bases). The CDR3 totals 16 residues. Trimming cost V 1 base and J 8 bases, with 17 bases left between them. Germline CDR1 MGHRA, CDR2 YSYEKL.

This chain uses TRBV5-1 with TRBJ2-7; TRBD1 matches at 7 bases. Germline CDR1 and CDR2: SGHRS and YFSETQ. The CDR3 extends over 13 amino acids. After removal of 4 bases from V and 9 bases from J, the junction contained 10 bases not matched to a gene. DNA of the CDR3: TGCGCCAGCAGCCCAACAGGGGTTGATCCGCAGTACTTC. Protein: CASSPTGVDPQYF.

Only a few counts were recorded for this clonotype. For the CDR3, the DNA is TGTGCCAGCAGCTCCGGACAGGGCAATCAGCCCCAGCATTTT. This encodes CASSSGQGNQPQHF. The V call is TRBV7-9, the J call TRBJ1-5, with 7 bases lining up with TRBD1. The V gene's germline CDR1 is SEHNR and CDR2 FQNEAQ (reference sequence). The V and J ends lost 4 bases and 2 bases, in that order; junction bases with no gene match: 2. The CDR3 runs to 14 residues.

The CDR3 sequence is CASSEGLAGGIDTQYF. For the CDR3, the DNA is TGTGCCAGCAGCGAGGGACTAGCGGGAGGGATAGATACGCAGTATTTT. V gene TRBV9 combines with J gene TRBJ2-3; 16 bases line up with TRBD2. CDR3 size: 16 residues. Germline lookup yields CDR1 SGDLS and CDR2 YYNGEE. V shed 3 bases and J 5 bases; nucleotides not matched to a gene: 3.

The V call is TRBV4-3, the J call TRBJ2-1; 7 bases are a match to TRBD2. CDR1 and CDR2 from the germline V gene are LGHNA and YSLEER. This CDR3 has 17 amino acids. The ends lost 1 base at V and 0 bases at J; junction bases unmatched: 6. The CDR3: CASSQVAGGSSYNEQFF. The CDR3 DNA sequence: TGCGCCAGCAGCCAAGTTGCAGGCGGGAGCTCCTACAATGAGCAGTTCTTC.

CDR3 DNA: TGTGCCAGCAGCCAGACCCGGGGGAGAACCCCCTACGAGCAGTACTTC. Amino acid sequence: CASSQTRGRTPYEQYF. The chain employs TRBV3-1 and TRBJ2-7; possible D gene TRBD2, 6 bases. The germline gives CDR1 LGHDT, CDR2 YNNKEL (reference sequence). The CDR3 extends over 16 amino acids. V lost 3 bases and J 2 bases, leaving 17 bases between the germline ends.

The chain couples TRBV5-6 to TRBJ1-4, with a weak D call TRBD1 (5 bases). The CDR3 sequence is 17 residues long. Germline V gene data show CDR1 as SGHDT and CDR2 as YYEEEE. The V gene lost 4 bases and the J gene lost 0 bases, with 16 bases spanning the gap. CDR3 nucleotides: TGTGCCAGCAGCATGCTGACAGAAGGTGCAACTAATGAAAAACTGTTTTTT. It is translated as CASSMLTEGATNEKLFF.

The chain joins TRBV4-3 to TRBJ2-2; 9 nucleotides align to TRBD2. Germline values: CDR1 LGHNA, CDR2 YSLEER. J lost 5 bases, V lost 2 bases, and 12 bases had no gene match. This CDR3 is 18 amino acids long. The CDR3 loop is CASSQLSAGGPETGELFF. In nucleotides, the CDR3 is TGCGCCAGCAGCCAATTGAGTGCGGGAGGGCCGGAAACCGGGGAGCTGTTTTTT.

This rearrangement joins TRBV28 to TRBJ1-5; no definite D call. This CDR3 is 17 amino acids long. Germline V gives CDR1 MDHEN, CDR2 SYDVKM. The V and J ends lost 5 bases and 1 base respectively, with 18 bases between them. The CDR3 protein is CASSPTQSGLSNQPQHF. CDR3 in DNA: TGTGCCAGCAGTCCGACCCAGTCCGGGTTGAGCAATCAGCCCCAGCATTTT. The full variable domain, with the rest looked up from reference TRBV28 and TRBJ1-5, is DVKVTQSSRYLVKRTGEKVFLECVQDMDHENMFWYRQDPGLGLRLIYFSYDVKMKEKGDIPEGYSVSREKKERFSLILESASTNQTSMYLCASSPTQSGLSNQPQHFGDGTRLSIL.

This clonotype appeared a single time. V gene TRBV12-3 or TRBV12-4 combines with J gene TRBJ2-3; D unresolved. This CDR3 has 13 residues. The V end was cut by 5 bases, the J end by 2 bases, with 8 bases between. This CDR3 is CASSQPPTDTQYF. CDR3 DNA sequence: TGTGCCAGCAGTCAACCCCCCACAGATACGCAGTATTTT.

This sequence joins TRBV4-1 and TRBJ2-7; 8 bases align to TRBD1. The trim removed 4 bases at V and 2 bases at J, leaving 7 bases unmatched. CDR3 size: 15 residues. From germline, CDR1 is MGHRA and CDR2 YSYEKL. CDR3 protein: CASSPRQGSAYEQYF. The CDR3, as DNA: TGCGCCAGCAGCCCCCGACAGGGGTCCGCCTACGAGCAGTACTTC.

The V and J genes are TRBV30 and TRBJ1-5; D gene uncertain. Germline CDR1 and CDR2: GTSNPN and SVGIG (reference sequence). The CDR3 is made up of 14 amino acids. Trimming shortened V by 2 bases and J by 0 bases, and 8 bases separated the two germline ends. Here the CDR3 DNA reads TGTGCCTGGAGTCCCCCGGGTAGCAATCAGCCCCAGCATTTT. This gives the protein CAWSPPGSNQPQHF.